Listed below are T cell receptor beta chains from one sample, sequenced in a study of CD8+ T cells in alopecia areata. Assay used: immunoSEQ multiplex PCR; TCRdb lists only in-frame clones, some missing. The sample includes about 200,000 clones, 45% to 70% of them seen just once. The sequenced material came from CD8+ T cells sorted from blood. These receptors were collected from a human donor in good health. The CDR3 runs from the conserved cysteine through the conserved F or W. A D gene is named only where the DNA matches it firmly. Where a row states a size, it is once, few, many or the class of an expanded clone; other rows omit it.

-	TRBV25-1	-	TRBJ2-5	CASSEGRWETQYF	TGTGCCAGCAGTGAGGGGCGCTGGGAGACCCAGTACTTC
-	TRBV15	few	TRBJ1-1	CATSTEYWMSTEAFF	TGTGCCACCAGCACTGAGTACTGGATGAGTACTGAAGCTTTCTTT
TRBD2	TRBV4-1	-	TRBJ2-5	CASSPRLASQETQYF	TGCGCCAGCAGCCCCCGACTAGCTTCCCAAGAGACCCAGTACTTC
-	TRBV7-2	-	TRBJ1-4	CASSSYGTATNEKLFF	TGTGCCAGCAGCTCGTACGGGACGGCAACTAATGAAAAACTGTTTTTT
-	TRBV4-1	-	TRBJ2-7	CASSQVSSPDYEQYF	TGCGCCAGCAGCCAAGTTAGCAGCCCGGATTACGAGCAGTACTTC
-	TRBV29-1	-	TRBJ1-1	CSVEDNSFEAFF	TGCAGCGTTGAAGATAACTCCTTTGAAGCTTTCTTT
-	TRBV29-1	-	TRBJ2-5	CSGREGPETQYF	TGCAGCGGTAGAGAAGGGCCAGAGACCCAGTACTTC
-	TRBV29-1	-	TRBJ2-3	CSVERGEPDTQYF	TGCAGCGTTGAGAGGGGGGAGCCAGATACGCAGTATTTT
-	TRBV7-9	many	TRBJ2-7	CASSLHPSSYEQYF	TGTGCCAGCAGCTTGCACCCTAGCTCCTACGAGCAGTACTTC
-	TRBV11-1	-	TRBJ1-2	CASSGHYGYTF	TGTGCCAGCAGTGGGCATTATGGCTACACCTTC
-	TRBV2	-	TRBJ2-2	CASSDTESYLNTGELFF	TGTGCCAGCAGTGACACAGAGTCGTACTTGAACACCGGGGAGCTGTTTTTT
TRBD2	TRBV18	once	TRBJ2-7	CASSPNGAGAYEQYF	TGTGCCAGCTCACCAAATGGAGCGGGGGCCTACGAGCAGTACTTC
-	TRBV7-9	few	TRBJ1-1	CASSSRGATEAFF	TGTGCCAGCAGCTCCCGGGGGGCCACTGAAGCTTTCTTT
TRBD1	TRBV13	-	TRBJ1-1	CASSSLPGGDAEAFF	TGTGCCAGCAGCTCACTCCCAGGGGGCGACGCTGAAGCTTTCTTT
-	TRBV4-1	-	TRBJ2-3	CASSQFARNTDTQYF	TGCGCCAGCAGCCAATTCGCACGTAACACAGATACGCAGTATTTT
-	TRBV11-3	-	TRBJ2-1	CASSSPGLTPYNEQFF	TGTGCCAGCAGCTCTCCGGGACTTACCCCCTACAATGAGCAGTTCTTC
TRBD2	TRBV30	-	TRBJ2-1	CACPGGDTLGDEQFF	TGTGCCTGCCCGGGAGGGGACACCCTCGGGGATGAGCAGTTCTTC
-	TRBV29-1	-	TRBJ1-1	CSVELGGLFDLNTEAFF	TGCAGCGTTGAATTAGGGGGTTTATTTGATTTGAACACTGAAGCTTTCTTT
-	TRBV27	-	TRBJ2-7	CASSRPGDEQYF	TGTGCCAGCAGTCGCCCGGGGGACGAGCAGTACTTC
-	TRBV11-2	-	TRBJ2-5	CASSLGQNQETQYF	TGTGCCAGCAGCTTAGGGCAGAATCAAGAGACCCAGTACTTC
-	TRBV5-4	-	TRBJ1-1	CASSLTLQNTEAFF	TGTGCCAGCAGCTTGACGTTACAGAACACTGAAGCTTTCTTT
-	TRBV4-1	-	TRBJ2-4	CASSQDEGGLAKNIQYF	TGCGCCAGCAGCCAAGACGAGGGGGGGCTAGCCAAAAACATTCAGTACTTC